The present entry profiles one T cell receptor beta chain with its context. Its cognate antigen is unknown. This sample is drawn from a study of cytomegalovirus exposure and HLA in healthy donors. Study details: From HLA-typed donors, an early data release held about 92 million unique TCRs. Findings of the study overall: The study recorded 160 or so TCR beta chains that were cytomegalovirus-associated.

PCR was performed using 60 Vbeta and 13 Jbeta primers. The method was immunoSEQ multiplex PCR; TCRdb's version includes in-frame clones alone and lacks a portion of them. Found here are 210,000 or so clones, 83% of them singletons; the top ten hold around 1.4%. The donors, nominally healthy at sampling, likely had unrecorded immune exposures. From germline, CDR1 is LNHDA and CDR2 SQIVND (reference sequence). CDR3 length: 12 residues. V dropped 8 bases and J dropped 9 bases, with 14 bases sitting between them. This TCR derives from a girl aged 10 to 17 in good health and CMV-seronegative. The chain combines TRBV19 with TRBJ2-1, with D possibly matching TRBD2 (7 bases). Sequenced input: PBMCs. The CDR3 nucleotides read TGTGCCAGTCTGGGGGGGCCTGGTGAGCAGTTCTTC. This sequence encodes CASLGGPGEQFF.